The present T cell receptor beta chain was sequenced within a study of T cells in localized non-small cell lung cancer. Study-wide points: Only one tumor region was sequenced, so heterogeneity remains possible. Measurement of T cell clonality placed uninvolved adjacent lung highest, above the level in tumor. Turning up in adjacent lung were a median approximately 60 of the top 100 tumor clones.

About this clone itself: Its target is not known.

The germline V gene encodes CDR1 SGHVS and CDR2 FNYEAQ. V was pared by 3 bases and J by 8 bases, with 14 bases between. The CDR3 has 14 residues. Data came from immunoSEQ multiplex PCR; TCRdb stores just in-frame clones and leaves some out. This table holds roughly 40,000 clones, 65% to 90% found once. The sequence came from a male donor older than 55 with stage II lung adenocarcinoma. The V and J genes are TRBV7-6 and TRBJ2-1; perhaps TRBD1 as D (6 bases). The material was peripheral blood mononuclear cells, obtained before any cancer treatment. In DNA form, the CDR3 reads TGTGCCAGCAGCTTTCTGCGTGGGGGCGATGAGCAGTTCTTC. Residues: CASSFLRGGDEQFF.